The clone carrying this T cell receptor beta chain was found a few times. The antigen remains undetermined. These data originate in a study of T cells after yellow fever vaccination. Study-wide results and limits: Most primary-vaccination clones recurred post-booster (about 96% CD4, 88% CD8). By day 5 rather than day 15, the secondary response had peaked, though it was weaker. Contamination of FACS-sorted repertoires by abundant clonotypes from the bulk population could occur.

The CDR3 runs 18 residues. CDR1 and CDR2 (germline): SGHDT, YYEEEE. The ends lost 6 bases at V and 0 bases at J; junction bases unmatched: 7. TCRdb re-analysed the 5' RACE reads in MiXCR, keeping a single row per CDR3 protein. The table lists roughly 160,000 distinct CDR3 sequences, about 7% of them singletons, with under 3% in the top ten. Sample: CD4+ T cells sorted from PBMCs, taken 5 days after the first yellow fever vaccination. This TCR was sampled from a man aged 18 to 30 who received the YFV17D yellow fever vaccine. V is TRBV5-6 and J is TRBJ2-3, with TRBD2 matching over 16 bases. The CDR3 DNA reads TGTGCCAGCAACCTGGGACTAGCGGGGGGGGCTAGCACAGATACGCAGTATTTT. The encoded protein is CASNLGLAGGASTDTQYF.